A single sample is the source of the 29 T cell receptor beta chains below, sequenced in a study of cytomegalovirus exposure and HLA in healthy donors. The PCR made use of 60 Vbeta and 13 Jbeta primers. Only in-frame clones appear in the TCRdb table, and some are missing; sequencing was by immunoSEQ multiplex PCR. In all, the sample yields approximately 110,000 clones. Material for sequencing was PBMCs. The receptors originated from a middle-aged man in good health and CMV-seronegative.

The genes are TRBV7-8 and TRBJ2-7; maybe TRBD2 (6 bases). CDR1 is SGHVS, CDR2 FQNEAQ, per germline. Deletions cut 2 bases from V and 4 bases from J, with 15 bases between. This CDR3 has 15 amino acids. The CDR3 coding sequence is TGTGCCAGCAGCTTAACTAGCCTCAGAGGGTACGAGCAGTACTTC. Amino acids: CASSLTSLRGYEQYF.

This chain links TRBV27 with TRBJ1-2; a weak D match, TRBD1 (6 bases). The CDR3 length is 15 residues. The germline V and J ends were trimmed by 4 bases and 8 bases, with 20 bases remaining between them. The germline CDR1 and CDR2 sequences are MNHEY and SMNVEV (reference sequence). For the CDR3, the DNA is TGTGCCAGCAGTTCACGCAAGTCAGGGGTAGGCGGCTACACCTTC. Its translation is CASSSRKSGVGGYTF.

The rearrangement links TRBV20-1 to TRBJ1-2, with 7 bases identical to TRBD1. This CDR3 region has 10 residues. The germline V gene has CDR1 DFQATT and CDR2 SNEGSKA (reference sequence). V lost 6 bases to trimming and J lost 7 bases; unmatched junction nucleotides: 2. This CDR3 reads CSAWDSGYTF. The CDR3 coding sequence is TGCAGTGCGTGGGACAGTGGCTACACCTTC.

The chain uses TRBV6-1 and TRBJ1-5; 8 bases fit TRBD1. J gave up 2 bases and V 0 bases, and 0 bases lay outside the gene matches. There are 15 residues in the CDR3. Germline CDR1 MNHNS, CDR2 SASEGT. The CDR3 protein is CASSEATGGNQPQHF. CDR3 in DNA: TGTGCCAGCAGTGAAGCGACAGGGGGCAATCAGCCCCAGCATTTT.

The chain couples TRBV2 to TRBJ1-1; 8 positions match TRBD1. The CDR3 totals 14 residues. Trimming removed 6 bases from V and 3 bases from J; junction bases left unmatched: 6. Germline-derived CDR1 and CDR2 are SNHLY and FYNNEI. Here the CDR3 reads CASSGRGRDTEAFF. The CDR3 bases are TGTGCCAGCAGCGGCAGGGGGCGGGACACTGAAGCTTTCTTT.

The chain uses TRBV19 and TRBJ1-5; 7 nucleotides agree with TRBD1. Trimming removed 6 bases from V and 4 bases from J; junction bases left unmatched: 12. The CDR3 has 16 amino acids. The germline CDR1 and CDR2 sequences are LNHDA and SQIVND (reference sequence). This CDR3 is CASRGVGQAENQPQHF. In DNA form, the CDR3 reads TGTGCCAGTAGGGGGGTCGGACAGGCGGAGAATCAGCCCCAGCATTTT.

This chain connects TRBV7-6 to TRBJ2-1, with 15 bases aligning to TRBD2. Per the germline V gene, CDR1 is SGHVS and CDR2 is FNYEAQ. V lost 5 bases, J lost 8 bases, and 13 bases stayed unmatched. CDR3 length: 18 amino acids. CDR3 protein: CASSPRTSGRAGKDEQFF. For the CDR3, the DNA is TGTGCCAGCAGCCCCCGGACTAGCGGGAGGGCGGGGAAGGATGAGCAGTTCTTC.

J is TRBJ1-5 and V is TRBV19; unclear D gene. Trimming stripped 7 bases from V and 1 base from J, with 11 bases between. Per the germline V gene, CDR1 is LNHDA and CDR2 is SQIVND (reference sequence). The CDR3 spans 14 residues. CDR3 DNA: TGTGCCAGTACCCCAGGTAGGAGCAATCAGCCCCAGCATTTT. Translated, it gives CASTPGRSNQPQHF.

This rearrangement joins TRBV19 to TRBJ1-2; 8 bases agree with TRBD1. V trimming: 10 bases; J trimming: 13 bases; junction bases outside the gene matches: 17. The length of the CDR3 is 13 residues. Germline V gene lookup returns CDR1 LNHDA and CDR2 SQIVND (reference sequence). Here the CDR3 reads CATKDRGDRESTF. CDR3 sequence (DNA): TGTGCCACAAAAGACAGGGGCGACCGAGAGAGCACCTTC.

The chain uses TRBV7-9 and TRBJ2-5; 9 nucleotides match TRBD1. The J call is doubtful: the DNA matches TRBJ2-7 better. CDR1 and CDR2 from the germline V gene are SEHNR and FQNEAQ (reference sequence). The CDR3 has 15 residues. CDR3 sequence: CASSKAQGARDEQYF. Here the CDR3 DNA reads TGTGCCAGCAGCAAAGCACAGGGGGCGAGGGACGAGCAGTACTTC.

The CDR3 DNA follows: TGTGCCAGTAGTATCTGGACAGGGGTAGGGCTTGGTTCGGCTTTCTTT. It codes for CASSIWTGVGLGSAFF. J is TRBJ1-1 and V is TRBV19, with 9 nucleotides matching TRBD1. The junction had 16 bases not matched to a gene; V was cut back by 3 bases and J by 11 bases. CDR1 and CDR2 from the germline V gene are LNHDA and SQIVND (reference sequence). CDR3 length: 16 amino acids.

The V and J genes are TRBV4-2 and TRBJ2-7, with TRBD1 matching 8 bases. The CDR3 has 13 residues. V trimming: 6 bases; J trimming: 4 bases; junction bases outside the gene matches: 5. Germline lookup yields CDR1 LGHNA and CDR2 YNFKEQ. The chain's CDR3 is CASSLGQGYEQYF. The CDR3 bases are TGTGCCAGCAGTCTAGGACAGGGATACGAGCAGTACTTC.

The CDR3: CASSWGQEPSTDTQYF. As DNA, the CDR3 is TGTGCCAGCAGCTGGGGCCAGGAACCTAGCACAGATACGCAGTATTTT. The chain recombines TRBV7-6 with TRBJ2-3; a weak D match, TRBD1 (5 bases). Trimming removed 4 bases from V and 0 bases from J, with 14 bases in between. CDR1 and CDR2 from the germline V gene are SGHVS and FNYEAQ. The CDR3 contains 16 residues.

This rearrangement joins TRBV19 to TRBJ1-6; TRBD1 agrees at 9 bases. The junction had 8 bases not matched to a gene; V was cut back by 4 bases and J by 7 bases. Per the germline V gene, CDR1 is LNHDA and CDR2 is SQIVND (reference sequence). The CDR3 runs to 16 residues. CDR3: CASSTFATGGNSPLHF. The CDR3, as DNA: TGTGCCAGTAGTACCTTCGCGACAGGGGGAAATTCACCCCTCCACTTT.

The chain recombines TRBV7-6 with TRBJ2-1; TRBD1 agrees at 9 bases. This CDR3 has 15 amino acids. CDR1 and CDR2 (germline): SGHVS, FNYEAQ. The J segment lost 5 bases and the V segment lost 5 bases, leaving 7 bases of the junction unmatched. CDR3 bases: TGTGCCAGCAGCCCTAGACAGGGGGGCAACAATGAGCAGTTCTTC. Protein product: CASSPRQGGNNEQFF. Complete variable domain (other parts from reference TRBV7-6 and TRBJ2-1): GAGVSQSPRYKVTKRGQDVALRCDPISGHVSLYWYRQALGQGPEFLTYFNYEAQQDKSGLPNDRFSAERPEGSISTLTIQRTEQRDSAMYRCASSPRQGGNNEQFFGPGTRLTVL.

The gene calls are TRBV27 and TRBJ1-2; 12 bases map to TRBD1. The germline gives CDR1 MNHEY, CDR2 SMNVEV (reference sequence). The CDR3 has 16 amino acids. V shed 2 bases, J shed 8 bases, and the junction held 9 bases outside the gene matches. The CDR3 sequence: CASSLDRDRGPYGYTF. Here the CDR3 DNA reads TGTGCCAGCAGTTTAGATAGGGACAGGGGGCCCTACGGCTACACCTTC.

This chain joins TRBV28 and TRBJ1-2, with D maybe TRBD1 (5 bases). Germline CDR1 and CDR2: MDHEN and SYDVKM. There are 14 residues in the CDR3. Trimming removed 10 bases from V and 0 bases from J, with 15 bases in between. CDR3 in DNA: TGTGCCATCTATGGACACAACACTAACTATGGCTACACCTTC. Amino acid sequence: CAIYGHNTNYGYTF.

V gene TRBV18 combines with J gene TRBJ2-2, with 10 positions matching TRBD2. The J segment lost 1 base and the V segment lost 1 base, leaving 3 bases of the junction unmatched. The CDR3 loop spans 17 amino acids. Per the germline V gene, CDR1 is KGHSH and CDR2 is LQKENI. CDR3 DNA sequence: TGTGCCAGCTCACCACTGTGGACTAGCGGGAACACCGGGGAGCTGTTTTTT. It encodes CASSPLWTSGNTGELFF. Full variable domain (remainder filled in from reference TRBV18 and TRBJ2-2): NAGVMQNPRHLVRRRGQEARLRCSPMKGHSHVYWYRQLPEEGLKFMVYLQKENIIDESGMPKERFSAEFPKEGPSILRIQQVVRGDSAAYFCASSPLWTSGNTGELFFGEGSRLTVL.

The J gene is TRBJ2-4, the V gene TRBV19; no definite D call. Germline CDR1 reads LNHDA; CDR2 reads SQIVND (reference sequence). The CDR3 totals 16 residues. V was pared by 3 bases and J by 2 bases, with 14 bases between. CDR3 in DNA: TGTGCCAGTAGTATCGCGGCCCAACAATCCAAAAACATTCAGTACTTC. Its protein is CASSIAAQQSKNIQYF.

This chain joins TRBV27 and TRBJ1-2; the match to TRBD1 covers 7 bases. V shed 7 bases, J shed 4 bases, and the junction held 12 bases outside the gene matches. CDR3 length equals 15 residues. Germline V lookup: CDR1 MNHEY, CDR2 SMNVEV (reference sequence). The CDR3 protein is CASTRSGQAIYGYTF. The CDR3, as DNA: TGTGCCAGCACCCGGTCCGGACAGGCGATCTATGGCTACACCTTC.

The CDR3 nucleotides are TGTGCCACCAGCAGAGAAAGGGGGCTCCCTGAAGCTTTCTTT. Protein sequence: CATSRERGLPEAFF. V and J are TRBV15 and TRBJ1-1, with 7 bases identical to TRBD1. The junction had 4 bases not matched to a gene; V was cut back by 0 bases and J by 6 bases. The CDR3 has 14 amino acids. Germline V lookup: CDR1 LNHNV, CDR2 YYDKDF (reference sequence).

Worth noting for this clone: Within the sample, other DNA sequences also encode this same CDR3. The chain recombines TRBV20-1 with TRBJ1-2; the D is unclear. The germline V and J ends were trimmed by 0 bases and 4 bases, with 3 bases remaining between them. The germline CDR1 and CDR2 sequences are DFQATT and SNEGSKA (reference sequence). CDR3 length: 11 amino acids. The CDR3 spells CSARDSYGYTF. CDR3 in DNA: TGCAGTGCTAGAGATAGCTATGGCTACACCTTC.

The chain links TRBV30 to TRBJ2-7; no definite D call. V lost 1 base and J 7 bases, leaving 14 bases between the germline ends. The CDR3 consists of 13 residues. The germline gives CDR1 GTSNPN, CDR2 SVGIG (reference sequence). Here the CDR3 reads CAWSGRLNGEQYF. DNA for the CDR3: TGTGCCTGGAGTGGCAGGCTAAATGGGGAGCAGTACTTC. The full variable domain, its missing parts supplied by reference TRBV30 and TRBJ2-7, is SQTIHQWPATLVQPVGSPLSLECTVEGTSNPNLYWYRQAAGRGLQLLFYSVGIGQISSEVPQNLSASRPQDRQFILSSKKLLLSDSGFYLCAWSGRLNGEQYFGPGTRLTVT.

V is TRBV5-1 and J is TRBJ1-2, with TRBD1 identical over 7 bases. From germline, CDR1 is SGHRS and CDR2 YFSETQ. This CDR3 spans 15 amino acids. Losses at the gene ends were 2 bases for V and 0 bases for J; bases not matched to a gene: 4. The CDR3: CASSFTGEANYGYTF. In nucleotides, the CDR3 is TGCGCCAGCAGCTTTACAGGGGAAGCTAACTATGGCTACACCTTC.

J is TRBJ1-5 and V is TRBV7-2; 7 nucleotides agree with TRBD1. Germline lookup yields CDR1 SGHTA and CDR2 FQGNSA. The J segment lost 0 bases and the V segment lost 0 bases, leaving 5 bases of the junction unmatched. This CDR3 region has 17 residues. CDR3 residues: CASSLASTGYSNQPQHF. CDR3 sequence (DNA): TGTGCCAGCAGCTTAGCTTCGACAGGGTATAGCAATCAGCCCCAGCATTTT.

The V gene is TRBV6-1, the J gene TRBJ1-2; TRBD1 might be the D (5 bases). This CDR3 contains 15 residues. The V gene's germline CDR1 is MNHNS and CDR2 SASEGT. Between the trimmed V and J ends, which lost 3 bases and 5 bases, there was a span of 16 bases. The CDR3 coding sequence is TGTGCCAGCAGTGATGAGTGGAGGGGAGGATATGGCTACACCTTC. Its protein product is CASSDEWRGGYGYTF.

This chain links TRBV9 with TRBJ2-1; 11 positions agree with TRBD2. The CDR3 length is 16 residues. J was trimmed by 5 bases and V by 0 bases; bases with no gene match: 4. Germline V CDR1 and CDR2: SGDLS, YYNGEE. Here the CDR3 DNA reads TGTGCCAGCAGCGTAGCCGGTAGCGGGGGGGACAATGAGCAGTTCTTC. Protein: CASSVAGSGGDNEQFF.

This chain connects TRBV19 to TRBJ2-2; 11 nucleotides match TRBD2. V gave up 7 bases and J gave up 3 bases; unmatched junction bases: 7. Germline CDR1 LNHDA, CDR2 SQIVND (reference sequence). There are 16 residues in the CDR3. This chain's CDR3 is CASKDSGGADTGELFF. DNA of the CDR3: TGTGCCAGTAAAGATAGCGGGGGGGCGGACACCGGGGAGCTGTTTTTT.

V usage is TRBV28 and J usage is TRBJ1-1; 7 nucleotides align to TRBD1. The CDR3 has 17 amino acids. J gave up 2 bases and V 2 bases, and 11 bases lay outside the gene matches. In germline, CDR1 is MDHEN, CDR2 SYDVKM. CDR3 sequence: CASSLRGARQGNTEAFF. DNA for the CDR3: TGTGCCAGCAGTTTAAGAGGGGCGAGACAGGGAAACACTGAAGCTTTCTTT.